What follows are 26 T cell receptor beta chains derived from one specimen sequenced in a study of spatial heterogeneity in lung cancer. The time point denotes: sample taken at primary tumor resection. TCRdb reanalysed the 5' RACE reads using MiXCR and keeps one entry per CDR3 protein. This sample has 75,000 or so distinct CDR3 sequences, with 7.5% to 9.5% found just once. Source: PBMCs, taken at surgery. These receptors came from a male donor with early-stage non-small cell lung cancer.

The chain carries TRBV6-6 and TRBJ2-7; no definite D call. V lost 7 bases and J lost 1, with 11 bases in between. The V gene's germline CDR1 is MNHNY and CDR2 SVGAGI (reference sequence). This CDR3 has 13 residues. The DNA for the CDR3 is TGTGCCAGCACCTACGGTATATCCTACGAGCAGTACTTC. As protein: CASTYGISYEQYF.

This chain joins TRBV5-1 and TRBJ2-3, with TRBD1 matching over 10 bases. This CDR3 has 14 amino acids. With 4 bases clipped from V and 5 bases from J, the junction kept 4 bases outside the gene matches. Germline V gives CDR1 SGHRS, CDR2 YFSETQ. The CDR3 spells CASSPGQGGDTQYF. In DNA form, the CDR3 reads TGCGCCAGCAGCCCCGGACAGGGGGGAGATACGCAGTATTTT.

DNA of the CDR3: TGTGCCAGCAGTTTAAGGGGGGCGCAAGGCTACACCTTC. It encodes CASSLRGAQGYTF. The gene calls are TRBV12-3 or TRBV12-4 and TRBJ1-2; a weak D match, TRBD1 (6 bases). V lost 2 bases and J 8 bases, leaving 12 bases between the germline ends. This CDR3 spans 13 amino acids.

This clonotype came up a few times. This chain links TRBV7-2 with TRBJ2-2; D is unclear. Trimming cost V 7 bases and J 6 bases, with 9 bases left between them. Germline CDR1 and CDR2: SGHTA and FQGNSA. There are 12 residues in the CDR3. CDR3: CASTPQPGELFF. The CDR3 nucleotides are TGTGCCAGCACCCCCCAGCCCGGGGAGCTGTTTTTT. Full variable domain (remainder filled in from reference TRBV7-2 and TRBJ2-2): GAGVSQSPSNKVTEKGKDVELRCDPISGHTALYWYRQSLGQGLEFLIYFQGNSAPDKSGLPSDRFSAERTGGSVSTLTIQRTQQEDSAVYLCASTPQPGELFFGEGSRLTVL.

This clonotype was observed at least ten times. This chain connects TRBV2 to TRBJ2-5, with 12 nucleotides matching TRBD1. This CDR3 has 15 amino acids. The V gene end was trimmed by 7 bases and the J gene end by 4 bases; junction bases not matched to a gene: 7. CDR1 and CDR2 from the germline V gene are SNHLY and FYNNEI. The CDR3 spells CASIVGTGGPETQYF. The CDR3 bases are TGTGCCAGCATTGTGGGGACAGGGGGCCCAGAGACCCAGTACTTC.

This clonotype was seen at least ten times. The chain combines TRBV3-1 with TRBJ2-1; D is possibly TRBD2 (5 bases). CDR3 size: 17 residues. Trimming removed 3 bases from V and 2 bases from J, with 17 bases in between. Germline V gene sequence: CDR1 LGHDT, CDR2 YNNKEL (reference sequence). The CDR3 protein is CASSHTLAPRAYNEQFF. The CDR3 coding sequence is TGTGCCAGCAGCCACACGCTAGCTCCAAGGGCCTACAATGAGCAGTTCTTC.

There are many counts of this clonotype. This sequence joins TRBV19 and TRBJ1-2; 8 bases agree with TRBD1. CDR3 size: 15 residues. The V gene end was trimmed by 5 bases and the J gene end by 2 bases; junction bases not matched to a gene: 7. The germline V gene encodes CDR1 LNHDA and CDR2 SQIVND (reference sequence). The CDR3 loop reads CASSDPGQANYGYTF. For the CDR3, the DNA is TGTGCCAGTAGTGATCCGGGACAGGCAAACTATGGCTACACCTTC.

This clonotype was seen only a few times. The rearrangement joins TRBV27 to TRBJ1-1; TRBD1 might be the D (5 bases). This CDR3 has 14 amino acids. V shed 3 bases and J shed 2 bases, with 10 bases lying between them. The germline V gene has CDR1 MNHEY and CDR2 SMNVEV (reference sequence). The CDR3 region is CASSLGQVNTEAFF. CDR3 bases: TGTGCCAGCAGTTTGGGGCAGGTAAACACTGAAGCTTTCTTT.

This clonotype was counted ten times or more. The V gene is TRBV7-2, the J gene TRBJ2-3; D may be TRBD2 (5 bases). Per germline, CDR1 SGHTA and CDR2 FQGNSA. This CDR3 spans 13 amino acids. V lost 7 bases and J lost 5, with 13 bases in between. The CDR3 DNA sequence: TGTGCCAGCACAGAGGGAACCGGAGATACGCAGTATTTT. It encodes CASTEGTGDTQYF.

The genes are TRBV6-5 and TRBJ1-1, with 9 bases matching TRBD1. This CDR3 spans 17 amino acids. The germline V gene has CDR1 MNHEY and CDR2 SVGAGI. Unmatched junction bases numbered 16, after V lost 5 bases and J lost 6 bases. CDR3 amino acids: CASSRMWQQGAKAEAFF. In nucleotides, the CDR3 is TGTGCCAGCAGTCGGATGTGGCAACAGGGGGCAAAGGCTGAAGCTTTCTTT.

This clonotype was recorded a few times. This chain joins TRBV5-1 and TRBJ2-2; D might be TRBD1 or TRBD2, each matching 5 bases. The CDR3 runs 18 residues. Germline CDR1 and CDR2: SGHRS and YFSETQ. Between the trimmed V and J ends, which lost 5 bases and 0 bases, there was a span of 20 bases. The CDR3 DNA reads as TGCGCCAGCAGTCTCCGAGGGGAGACGACGGCGAACACCGGGGAGCTGTTTTTT. It is translated as CASSLRGETTANTGELFF.

V usage is TRBV4-3 and J usage is TRBJ2-7, with TRBD2 matching 7 bases. The CDR3 spans 14 residues. In germline, CDR1 is LGHNA, CDR2 YSLEER. V shed 2 bases, J shed 4 bases, and the junction held 5 bases outside the gene matches. DNA of the CDR3: TGCGCCAGCAGCCAAACCGGGACTACTTACGAGCAGTACTTC. This codes for CASSQTGTTYEQYF.

This clonotype was observed at least ten times. This sequence joins TRBV11-2 and TRBJ2-3; 8 bases are shared with TRBD2. The germline gives CDR1 SGHAT, CDR2 FQNNGV. This CDR3 region has 17 residues. The J segment lost 2 bases and the V segment lost 1 base, leaving 8 bases of the junction unmatched. The CDR3 DNA reads as TGTGCCAGCAGCTTAGGGGCAGTAGCGGGACTCACAGATACGCAGTATTTT. Translated, it gives CASSLGAVAGLTDTQYF.

This clonotype appeared many times. V and J are TRBV7-9 and TRBJ2-3; TRBD1 might be the D (5 bases). Germline V gives CDR1 SEHNR, CDR2 FQNEAQ (reference sequence). The CDR3 covers 13 residues. V lost 3 bases and J lost 5, with 9 bases in between. For the CDR3, the DNA is TGTGCCAGCAGCTTTCTCCAGGGAGATACGCAGTATTTT. Its protein is CASSFLQGDTQYF.

This clonotype was seen only a few times. The rearrangement joins TRBV20-1 to TRBJ2-1, with 8 bases matching TRBD2. CDR3 length equals 14 residues. J was trimmed by 6 bases and V by 0 bases; bases with no gene match: 4. The germline V gene encodes CDR1 DFQATT and CDR2 SNEGSKA (reference sequence). CDR3 DNA: TGCAGTGCTAGAGATAAGCGGGGGCGCAATGAGCAGTTCTTC. This codes for CSARDKRGRNEQFF.

This clonotype came up many times. The rearrangement links TRBV3-1 to TRBJ2-3; TRBD2 might be the D (5 bases). Germline loops: CDR1 LGHDT, CDR2 YNNKEL (reference sequence). The CDR3 consists of 15 residues. V shed 6 bases and J shed 2 bases, with 15 bases lying between them. The chain's CDR3 is CASSSTTTFTDTQYF. In DNA, the CDR3 is TGTGCCAGCAGTTCCACGACTACCTTCACAGATACGCAGTATTTT.

This clonotype was found many times. The gene calls are TRBV2 and TRBJ2-7; no reliable D call. The CDR3 is 12 residues long. Deletions cut 5 bases from V and 1 base from J, with 6 bases between. Germline CDR1 SNHLY, CDR2 FYNNEI. The CDR3 DNA reads as TGTGCCAGCAGTACAGAGTCCTACGAGCAGTACTTC. This sequence encodes CASSTESYEQYF.

This clonotype was observed many times. The chain employs TRBV20-1 and TRBJ2-7, with a tentative D call TRBD1 (6 bases). The CDR3 is made up of 14 amino acids. Trimming pared 3 bases from V and 6 bases from J, leaving 18 bases between. The V gene's germline CDR1 is DFQATT and CDR2 SNEGSKA (reference sequence). CDR3 sequence: CSASLRGVRSEQYF. The CDR3 DNA sequence: TGCAGTGCTAGTCTCAGGGGTGTCAGGTCCGAGCAGTACTTC.

This clonotype occurred many times. V is TRBV13 and J is TRBJ2-7, with 9 bases that match TRBD1. Germline assignment: CDR1 PRHDT and CDR2 FYEKMQ (reference sequence). The CDR3 runs to 14 residues. V lost 5 bases and J lost 3; bases outside the gene matches: 5. The CDR3 loop is CASSASGQGYEQYF. The CDR3 region has the DNA TGTGCCAGCAGCGCCTCGGGACAGGGCTACGAGCAGTACTTC.

This clonotype was found many times. The rearrangement uses TRBV24-1 and TRBJ2-1; TRBD1 aligns across 8 bases. V shed 7 bases and J 8 bases; nucleotides not matched to a gene: 12. There are 15 residues in the CDR3. The germline gives CDR1 KGHDR, CDR2 SFDVKD. The CDR3 protein is CATSYGQGAGDEQFF. The CDR3 DNA follows: TGTGCCACCAGCTACGGGCAGGGGGCAGGAGATGAGCAGTTCTTC.

This rearrangement joins TRBV12-3 or TRBV12-4 to TRBJ1-1, with TRBD1 as a possible D gene (6 bases). This CDR3 is built from 14 residues. The V end was cut by 1 base, the J end by 5 bases, with 11 bases between. Here the CDR3 DNA reads TGTGCCAGCAGTTTAGACAGGGTGAGGACTGAAGCTTTCTTT. It specifies CASSLDRVRTEAFF.

V usage is TRBV20-1 and J usage is TRBJ1-5; weak D call: TRBD1 (6 bases). Looked up from germline, CDR1 is DFQATT and CDR2 is SNEGSKA (reference sequence). The V end was cut by 6 bases, the J end by 7 bases, with 16 bases between. CDR3 length: 13 amino acids. This CDR3 reads CSAPGVGGQPQHF. DNA for the CDR3: TGCAGTGCCCCCGGTGTAGGGGGGCAGCCCCAGCATTTT.

This clonotype was observed a single time. A much larger clone differs by one base, so this may be a read error. The rearrangement links TRBV2 to TRBJ1-1, with D possibly matching TRBD1 (5 bases). This CDR3 is 14 amino acids long. Germline values: CDR1 SNHLY, CDR2 FYNNEI. The CDR3 here is CASSREGKDTKAFF. DNA of the CDR3: TGTGCCAGCAGTAGAGAGGGGAAGGACACTAAAGCTTTCTTT.

Many counts were recorded for this clonotype. This chain connects TRBV24-1 to TRBJ2-3; 14 bases map to TRBD2. V shed 4 bases, J shed 5 bases, and the junction held 7 bases outside the gene matches. Germline V gene sequence: CDR1 KGHDR, CDR2 SFDVKD. The CDR3 is made up of 17 amino acids. The CDR3 loop reads CATSEGLAGVGRDTQYF. CDR3 sequence (DNA): TGTGCCACCAGTGAGGGACTAGCGGGAGTTGGAAGAGATACGCAGTATTTT.

This clonotype occurred many times. This chain uses TRBV25-1 with TRBJ2-5, with unresolved D. Germline CDR1 reads MGHDK; CDR2 reads SYGVNS. V was pared by 3 bases and J by 5 bases, with 13 bases between. This CDR3 has 14 residues. CDR3 DNA sequence: TGTGCCAGCAGTGAGCCGAAGAAGCCCGAGACCCAGTACTTC. The encoded protein is CASSEPKKPETQYF.

This clonotype was recorded many times. This chain uses TRBV4-3 with TRBJ1-6; weak D call: TRBD1 (5 bases). The CDR3 is 15 residues long. Trimming took 0 bases from V and 8 from J, leaving 11 bases between them. From germline, CDR1 is LGHNA and CDR2 YSLEER. CDR3 DNA: TGCGCCAGCAGCCAAGATAGAAGGGGTCATTCACCCCTCCACTTT. Translating gives CASSQDRRGHSPLHF.